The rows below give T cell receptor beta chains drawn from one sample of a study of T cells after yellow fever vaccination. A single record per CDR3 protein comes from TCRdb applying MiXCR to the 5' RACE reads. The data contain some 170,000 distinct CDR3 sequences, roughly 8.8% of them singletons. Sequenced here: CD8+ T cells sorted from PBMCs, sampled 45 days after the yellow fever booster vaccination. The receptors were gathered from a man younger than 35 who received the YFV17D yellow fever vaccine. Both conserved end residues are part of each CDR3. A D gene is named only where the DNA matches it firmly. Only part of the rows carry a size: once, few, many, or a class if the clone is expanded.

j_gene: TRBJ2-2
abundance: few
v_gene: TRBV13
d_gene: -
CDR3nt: TGTGCCAGCAGCTTTCCGGGCTTGAACACCGGGGAGCTGTTTTTT
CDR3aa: CASSFPGLNTGELFF

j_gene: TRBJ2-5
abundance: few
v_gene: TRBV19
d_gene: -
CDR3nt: TGTGCCAGTAGAAGCACAGGGGGGGGAGAGACCCAGTACTTC
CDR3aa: CASRSTGGGETQYF

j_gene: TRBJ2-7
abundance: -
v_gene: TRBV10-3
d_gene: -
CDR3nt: TGTGCCATCAGTGAGCCTACAGGGAGCTCCTACGAGCAGTACTTC
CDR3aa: CAISEPTGSSYEQYF

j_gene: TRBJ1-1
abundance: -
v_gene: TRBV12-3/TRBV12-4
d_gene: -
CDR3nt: TGTGCCAGCAGTTCCACACCAGTTCCAATGAACACTGAAGCTTTCTTT
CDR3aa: CASSSTPVPMNTEAFF

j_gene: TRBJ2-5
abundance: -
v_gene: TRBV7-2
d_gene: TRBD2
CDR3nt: TGTGCCAGCAGCTTGCCCACTAGCGGGGGAGACCAAGAGACCCAGTACTTC
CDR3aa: CASSLPTSGGDQETQYF

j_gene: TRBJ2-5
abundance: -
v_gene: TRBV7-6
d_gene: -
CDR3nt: TGTGCCAGCAGCTTAGGCCAGCAGGGACCCCCTGGGACCCAGTACTTC
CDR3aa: CASSLGQQGPPGTQYF

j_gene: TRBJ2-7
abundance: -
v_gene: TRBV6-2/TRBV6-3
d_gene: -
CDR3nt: TGTGCCAGCAGTTACGCCCGGGACTTGCCCCTCGAGCAGTACTTC
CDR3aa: CASSYARDLPLEQYF

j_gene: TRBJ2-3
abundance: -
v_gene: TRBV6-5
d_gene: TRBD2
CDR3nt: TGTGCCAGCAGTTACTCAGCCGGCGGGGGGAGCACAGATACGCAGTATTTT
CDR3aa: CASSYSAGGGSTDTQYF

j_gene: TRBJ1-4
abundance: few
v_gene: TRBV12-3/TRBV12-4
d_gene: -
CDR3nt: TGTGCCAGCAGCGACACCTCGGAAAAACTGTTTTTT
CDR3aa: CASSDTSEKLFF

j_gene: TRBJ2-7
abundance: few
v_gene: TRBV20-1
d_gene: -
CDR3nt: TGCAGTGCTAGAGGGACGAGGGGGAGATACGAGCAGTACTTC
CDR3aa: CSARGTRGRYEQYF

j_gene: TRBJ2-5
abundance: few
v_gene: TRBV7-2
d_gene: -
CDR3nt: TGTGCCAGCAGCTTACGGCTAGCAGAGACCCAGTACTTC
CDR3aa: CASSLRLAETQYF

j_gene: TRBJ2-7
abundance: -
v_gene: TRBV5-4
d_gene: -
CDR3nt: TGTGCCAGCAGCTCGGGGTGGACAGTTGAGCAGTACTTC
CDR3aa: CASSSGWTVEQYF

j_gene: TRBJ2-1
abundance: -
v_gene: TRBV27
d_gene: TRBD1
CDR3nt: TGTGCCAGCAGTTGGGGGACAGGGGCCTACAATGAGCAGTTCTTC
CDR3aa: CASSWGTGAYNEQFF

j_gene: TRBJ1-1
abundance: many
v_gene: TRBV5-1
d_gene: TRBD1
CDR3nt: TGCGCCAGCAGCTTTGGGGGACAGTACACTGAAGCTTTCTTT
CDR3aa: CASSFGGQYTEAFF

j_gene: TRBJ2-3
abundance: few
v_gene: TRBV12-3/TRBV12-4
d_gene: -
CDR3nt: TGTGCCAGCAGTTTAGCGGTTGGGGATACGCAGTATTTT
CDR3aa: CASSLAVGDTQYF

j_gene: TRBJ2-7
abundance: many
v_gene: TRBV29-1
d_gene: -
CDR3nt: TGCAGCGTTAAGTACAGTATCTACGAGCAGTACTTC
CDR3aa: CSVKYSIYEQYF

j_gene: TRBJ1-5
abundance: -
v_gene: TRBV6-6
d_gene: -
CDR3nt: TGTGCCAGCACCCTTCGGGGCCAGCCCCAGCATTTT
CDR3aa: CASTLRGQPQHF

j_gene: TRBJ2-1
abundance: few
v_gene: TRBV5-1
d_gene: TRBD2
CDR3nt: TGCGCCAGCAGCTTGGCCCCCCTAGCGGGAGCATACAATGAGCAGTTCTTC
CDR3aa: CASSLAPLAGAYNEQFF

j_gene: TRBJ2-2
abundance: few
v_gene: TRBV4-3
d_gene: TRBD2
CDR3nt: TGCGCCAGCAGCCCCGGGACTAGCGTACCTTCGAACACCGGGGAGCTGTTTTTT
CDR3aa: CASSPGTSVPSNTGELFF

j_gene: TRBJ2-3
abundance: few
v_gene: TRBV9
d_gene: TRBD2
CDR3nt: TGTGCCAGCAGCGTAGCTGAGCGGGGAAGAGATACGCAGTATTTT
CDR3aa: CASSVAERGRDTQYF

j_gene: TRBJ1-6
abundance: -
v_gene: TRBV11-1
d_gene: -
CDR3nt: TGTGCCAGCAGCCTCGTAGCGGGCAATTCACCCCTCCACTTT
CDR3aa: CASSLVAGNSPLHF

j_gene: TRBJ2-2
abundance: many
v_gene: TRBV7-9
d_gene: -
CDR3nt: TGTGCCAGCAGCTTAGCGCCGGGAACCGGGGAGCTGTTTTTT
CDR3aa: CASSLAPGTGELFF

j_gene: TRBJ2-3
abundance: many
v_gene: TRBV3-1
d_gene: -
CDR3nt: TGTGCCAGCAGCCAGGGAACAGATACGCAGTATTTT
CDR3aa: CASSQGTDTQYF

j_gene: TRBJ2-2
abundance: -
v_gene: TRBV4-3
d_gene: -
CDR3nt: TGCGCCAGCAGCCAAGACCCTCCACGGGACACCGGGGAGCTGTTTTTT
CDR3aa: CASSQDPPRDTGELFF

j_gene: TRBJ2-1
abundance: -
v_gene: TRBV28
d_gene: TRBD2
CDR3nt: TGTGCCAGCAGTTTGGATATAGCGGGGAGGCGCTACAATGAGCAGTTCTTC
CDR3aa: CASSLDIAGRRYNEQFF

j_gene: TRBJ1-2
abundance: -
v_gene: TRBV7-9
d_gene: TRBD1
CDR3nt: TGTGCCAGCAGCACACTGACAGGGCTGCATGGCTACACCTTC
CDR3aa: CASSTLTGLHGYTF

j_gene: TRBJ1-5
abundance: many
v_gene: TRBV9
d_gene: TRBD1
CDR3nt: TGTGCCAGCAGCGTAGGGCAGGGGGGACAGCCCCAGCATTTT
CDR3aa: CASSVGQGGQPQHF

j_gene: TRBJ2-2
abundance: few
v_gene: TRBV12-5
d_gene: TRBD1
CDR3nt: TGTGCTAGTGGTTCTACAGGGGGCGGTTACACCGGGGAGCTGTTTTTT
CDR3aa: CASGSTGGGYTGELFF

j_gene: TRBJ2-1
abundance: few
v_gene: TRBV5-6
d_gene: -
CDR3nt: TGTGCCAGCAGCTTGGGGGCGGCTCCCTACAATGAGCAGTTCTTC
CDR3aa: CASSLGAAPYNEQFF

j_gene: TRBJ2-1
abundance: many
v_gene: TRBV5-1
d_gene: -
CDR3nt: TGCGCCAGCAGCTTGATTAGTCAGGGAAGCCCCTACAATGAGCAGTTCTTC
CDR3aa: CASSLISQGSPYNEQFF

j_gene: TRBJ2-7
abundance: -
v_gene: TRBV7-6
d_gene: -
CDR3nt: TGTGCCAGCAGCTTACTCGGTGGTAGCTCCTACGAGCAGTACTTC
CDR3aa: CASSLLGGSSYEQYF

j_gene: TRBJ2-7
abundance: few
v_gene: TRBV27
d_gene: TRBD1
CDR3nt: TGTGCCAGCAGTTTAGCTAGGACAGGGGCCTACGAGCAGTACTTC
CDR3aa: CASSLARTGAYEQYF

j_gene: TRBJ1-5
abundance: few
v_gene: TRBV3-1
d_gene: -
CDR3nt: TGTGCCAGCAGCCGACAGGTTTCAAATCAGCCCCAGCATTTT
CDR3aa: CASSRQVSNQPQHF

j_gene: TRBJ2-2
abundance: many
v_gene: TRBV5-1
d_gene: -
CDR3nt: TGCGCCAGCAGCTTTTTGCGGGACCACACCGGGGAGCTGTTTTTT
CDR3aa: CASSFLRDHTGELFF

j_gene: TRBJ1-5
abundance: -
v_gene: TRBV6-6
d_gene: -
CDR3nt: TGTGCCAGCAGCCCCCTTCCCAGGGTCGATCAGCCCCAGCATTTT
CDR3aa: CASSPLPRVDQPQHF

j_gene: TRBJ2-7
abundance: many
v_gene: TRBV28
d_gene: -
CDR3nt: TGTGCCAGCAGTTTCATTGACTACGAGCAGTACTTC
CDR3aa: CASSFIDYEQYF

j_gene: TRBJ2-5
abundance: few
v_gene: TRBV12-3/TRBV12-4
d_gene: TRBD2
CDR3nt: TGTGCCAGCAGTCTAGCGGGGCTGATACAAGAGACCCAGTACTTC
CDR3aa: CASSLAGLIQETQYF

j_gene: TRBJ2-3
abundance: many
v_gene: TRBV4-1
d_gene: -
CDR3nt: TGCGCCAGCAGCCCCTCACAAGGCACAGATACGCAGTATTTT
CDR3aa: CASSPSQGTDTQYF

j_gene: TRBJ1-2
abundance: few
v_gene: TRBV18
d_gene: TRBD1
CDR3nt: TGTGCCAGCTCACGACAGGGTGACTATGGCTACACCTTC
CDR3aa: CASSRQGDYGYTF

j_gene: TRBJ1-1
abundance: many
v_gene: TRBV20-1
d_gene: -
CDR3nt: TGCAGTGCTAGCCAATCTCAGAAGAACACTGAAGCTTTCTTT
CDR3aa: CSASQSQKNTEAFF

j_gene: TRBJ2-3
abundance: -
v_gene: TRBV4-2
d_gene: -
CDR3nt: TGTGCCAGCAGCCAAGAAGGTGGGGGGACTAGCACAGATACGCAGTATTTT
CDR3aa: CASSQEGGGTSTDTQYF